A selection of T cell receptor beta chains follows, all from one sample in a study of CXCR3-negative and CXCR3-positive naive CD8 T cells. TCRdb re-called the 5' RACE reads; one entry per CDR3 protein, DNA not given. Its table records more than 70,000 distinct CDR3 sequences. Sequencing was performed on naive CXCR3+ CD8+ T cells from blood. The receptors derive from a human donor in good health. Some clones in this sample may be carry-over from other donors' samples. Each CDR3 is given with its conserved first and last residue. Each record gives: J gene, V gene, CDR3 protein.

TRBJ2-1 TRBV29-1 CSVEVGGGNEQFF
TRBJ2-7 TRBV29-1 CSVEVRQGVTYEQYF
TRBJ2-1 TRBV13 CASSTPFGPRSNEQFF
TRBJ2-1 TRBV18 CASSPPAGVNYNEQFF
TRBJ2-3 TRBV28 CASTLTFPTDTQYF
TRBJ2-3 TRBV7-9 CASSFSGTTAWYTQYF
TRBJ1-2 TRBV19 CASNTGYGYTF
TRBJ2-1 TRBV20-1 CSATSGGHYNEQFF
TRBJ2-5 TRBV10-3 CATTSGGAGETQYF
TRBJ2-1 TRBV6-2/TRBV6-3 CASSTPRETYNEQFF
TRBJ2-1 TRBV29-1 CSVEGSLGQGANEQFF
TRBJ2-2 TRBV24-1 CATGGSTGELFF
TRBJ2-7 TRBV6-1 CASSEGSGGNSYEQYF
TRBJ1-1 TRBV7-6 CASSGLGTGEWNTEAFF
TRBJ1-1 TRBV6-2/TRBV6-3 CASATNTEAFF
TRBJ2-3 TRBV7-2 CASSAVLALDADTQYF
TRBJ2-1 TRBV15 CATSREGGGTVNNEQFF
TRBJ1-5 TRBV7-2 CASSLPYQPQHF
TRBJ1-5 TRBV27 CASSWTGHQPQHF
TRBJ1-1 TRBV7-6 CASSHGQYTEAFF
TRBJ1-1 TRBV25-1 CASSEKGGPEAFF
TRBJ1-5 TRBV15 CATSRDKGQGAGGNQPQHF
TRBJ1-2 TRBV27 CASMTGGYGYTF
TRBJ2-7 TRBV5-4 CASSPGQEAYEQYF
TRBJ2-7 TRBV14 CASSLLVGGSYEHYF
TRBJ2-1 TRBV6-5 CASSYYGTSGAYNEQFF
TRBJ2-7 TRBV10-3 CAIAVDVAYEQYF
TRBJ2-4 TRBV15 CATSRPEGPKNIQYF
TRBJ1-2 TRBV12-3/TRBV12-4 CASSFLGAPGGYTF
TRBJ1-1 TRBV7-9 CASSRGREAFF
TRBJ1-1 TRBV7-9 CASTPGYGMNTEAFF
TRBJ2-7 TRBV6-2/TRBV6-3 CASSYSVKQGGAEQYF
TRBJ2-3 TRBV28 CASSLEGGERFTDTQYF
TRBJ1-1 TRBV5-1 CASSSPGGLAEAFF
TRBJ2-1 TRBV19 CASSETSPYEQFF
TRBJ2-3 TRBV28 CASSLSKSDTQYF